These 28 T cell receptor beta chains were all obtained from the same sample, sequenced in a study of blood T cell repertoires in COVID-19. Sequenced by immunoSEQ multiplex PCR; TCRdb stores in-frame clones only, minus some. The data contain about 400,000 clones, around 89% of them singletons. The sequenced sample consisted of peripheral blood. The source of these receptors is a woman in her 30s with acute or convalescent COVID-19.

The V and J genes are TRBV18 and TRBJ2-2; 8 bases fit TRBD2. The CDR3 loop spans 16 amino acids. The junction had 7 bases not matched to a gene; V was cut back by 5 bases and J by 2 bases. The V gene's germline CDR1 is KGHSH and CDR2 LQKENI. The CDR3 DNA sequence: TGTGCCAGCTCAAGAATGCGGGGGGCAAACACCGGGGAGCTGTTTTTT. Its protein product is CASSRMRGANTGELFF.

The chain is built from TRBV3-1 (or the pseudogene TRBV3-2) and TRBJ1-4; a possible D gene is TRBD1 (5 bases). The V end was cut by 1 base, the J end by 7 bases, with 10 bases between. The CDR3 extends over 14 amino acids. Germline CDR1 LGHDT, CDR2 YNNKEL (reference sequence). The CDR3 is CASSQAGLFEKLFF. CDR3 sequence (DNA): TGTGCCAGCAGCCAAGCAGGGCTTTTTGAAAAACTGTTTTTT.

The CDR3: CASSADAGATYEQYF. The CDR3 nucleotides are TGTGCCAGCAGCGCTGACGCGGGGGCAACCTACGAGCAGTACTTC. The gene calls are TRBV9 and TRBJ2-7; possible D gene TRBD2, 7 bases. The germline CDR1 and CDR2 sequences are SGDLS and YYNGEE. CDR3 size: 15 residues. Trimming left V 3 bases short and J 2 bases short, with 15 bases between. The variable domain in full, completed from reference TRBV9 and TRBJ2-7, reads DSGVTQTPKHLITATGQRVTLRCSPRSGDLSVYWYQQSLDQGLQFLIQYYNGEERAKGNILERFSAQQFPDLHSELNLSSLELGDSALYFCASSADAGATYEQYFGPGTRLTVT.

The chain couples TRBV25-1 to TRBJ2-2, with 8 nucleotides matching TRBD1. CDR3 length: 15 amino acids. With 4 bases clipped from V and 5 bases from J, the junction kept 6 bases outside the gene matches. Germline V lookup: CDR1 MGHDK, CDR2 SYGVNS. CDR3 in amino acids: CASSAQGAGTGELFF. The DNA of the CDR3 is TGTGCCAGCAGTGCCCAGGGGGCGGGTACCGGGGAGCTGTTTTTT. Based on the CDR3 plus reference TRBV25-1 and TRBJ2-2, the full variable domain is EADIYQTPRYLVIGTGKKITLECSQTMGHDKMYWYQQDPGMELHLIHYSYGVNSTEKGDLSSESTVSRIRTEHFPLTLESARPSHTSQYLCASSAQGAGTGELFFGEGSRLTVL.

The CDR3 here is CASSYGTGISANYGYTF. CDR3 coding DNA: TGTGCCAGCAGTTACGGGACAGGGATCTCAGCTAACTATGGCTACACCTTC. This chain connects TRBV6-2 or TRBV6-3 to TRBJ1-2, with 9 bases lining up with TRBD1. The trim removed 2 bases at V and 0 bases at J, leaving 7 bases unmatched. The germline V gene has CDR1 MNHEY and CDR2 SVGEGT. The CDR3 covers 17 residues.

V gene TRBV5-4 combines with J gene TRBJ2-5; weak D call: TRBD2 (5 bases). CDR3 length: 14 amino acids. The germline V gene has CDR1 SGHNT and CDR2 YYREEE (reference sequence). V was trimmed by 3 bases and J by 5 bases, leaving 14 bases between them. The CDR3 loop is CASSSDSSGETQYF. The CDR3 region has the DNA TGTGCCAGCAGCTCGGACTCCTCTGGGGAGACCCAGTACTTC.

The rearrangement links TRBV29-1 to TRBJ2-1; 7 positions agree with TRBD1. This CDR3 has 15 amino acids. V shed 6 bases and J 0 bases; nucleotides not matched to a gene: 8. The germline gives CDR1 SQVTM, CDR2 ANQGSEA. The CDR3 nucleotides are TGCAGCGTCCGCCCACAGGGGCACTCCTACAATGAGCAGTTCTTC. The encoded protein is CSVRPQGHSYNEQFF.

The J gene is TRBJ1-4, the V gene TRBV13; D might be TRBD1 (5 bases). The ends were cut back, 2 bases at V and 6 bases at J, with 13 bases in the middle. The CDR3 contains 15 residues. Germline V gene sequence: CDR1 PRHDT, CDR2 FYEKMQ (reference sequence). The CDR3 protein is CASSLRPGGDEKLFF. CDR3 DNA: TGTGCCAGCAGCTTAAGGCCCGGGGGGGATGAAAAACTGTTTTTT.

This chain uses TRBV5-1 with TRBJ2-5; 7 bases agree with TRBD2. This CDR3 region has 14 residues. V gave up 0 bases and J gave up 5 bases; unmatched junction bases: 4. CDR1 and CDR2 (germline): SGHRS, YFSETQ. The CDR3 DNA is TGCGCCAGCAGCTTGGGGACGCGGGGGGAGACCCAGTACTTC. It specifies CASSLGTRGETQYF.

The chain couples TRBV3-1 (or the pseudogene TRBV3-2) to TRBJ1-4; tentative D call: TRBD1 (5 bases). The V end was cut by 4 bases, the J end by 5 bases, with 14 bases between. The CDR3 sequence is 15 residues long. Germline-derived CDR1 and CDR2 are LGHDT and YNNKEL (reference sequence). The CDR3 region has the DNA TGTGCCAGCAGCCCTCGGGGGGTAGGAAATGAAAAACTGTTTTTT. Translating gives CASSPRGVGNEKLFF.

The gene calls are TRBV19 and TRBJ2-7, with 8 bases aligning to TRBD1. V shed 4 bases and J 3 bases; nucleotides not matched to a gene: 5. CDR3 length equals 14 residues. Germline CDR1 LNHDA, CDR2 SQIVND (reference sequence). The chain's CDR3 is CASSRDRRYYEQYF. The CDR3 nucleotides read TGTGCCAGTAGTAGGGACAGGAGATACTACGAGCAGTACTTC.

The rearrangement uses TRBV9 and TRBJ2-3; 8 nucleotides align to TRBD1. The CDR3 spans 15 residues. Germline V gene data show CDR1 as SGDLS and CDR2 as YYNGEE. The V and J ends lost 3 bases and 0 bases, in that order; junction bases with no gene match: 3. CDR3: CASSAQGVSTDTQYF. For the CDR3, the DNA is TGTGCCAGCAGCGCACAGGGGGTAAGCACAGATACGCAGTATTTT.

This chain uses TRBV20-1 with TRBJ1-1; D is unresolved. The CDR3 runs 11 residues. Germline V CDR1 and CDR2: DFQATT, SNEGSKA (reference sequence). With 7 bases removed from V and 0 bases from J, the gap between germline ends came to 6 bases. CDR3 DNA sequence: TGCAGTGAGAACATGAACACTGAAGCTTTCTTT. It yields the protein CSENMNTEAFF.

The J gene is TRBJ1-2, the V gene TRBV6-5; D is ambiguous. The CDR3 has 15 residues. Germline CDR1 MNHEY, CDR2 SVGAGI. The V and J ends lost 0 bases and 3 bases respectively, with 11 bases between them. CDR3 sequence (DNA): TGTGCCAGCAGTTACTCAGCACACACAGACTATGGCTACACCTTC. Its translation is CASSYSAHTDYGYTF.

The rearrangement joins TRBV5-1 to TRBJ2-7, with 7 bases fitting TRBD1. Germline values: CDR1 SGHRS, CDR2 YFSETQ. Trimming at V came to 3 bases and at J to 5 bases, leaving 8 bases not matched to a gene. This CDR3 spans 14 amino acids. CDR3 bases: TGCGCCAGCAGCTACCTGTACAGGGGAAACGAGCAGTACTTC. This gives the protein CASSYLYRGNEQYF.

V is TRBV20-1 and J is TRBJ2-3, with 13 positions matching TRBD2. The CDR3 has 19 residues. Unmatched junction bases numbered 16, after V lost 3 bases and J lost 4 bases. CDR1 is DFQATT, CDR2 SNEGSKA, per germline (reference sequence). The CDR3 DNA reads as TGCAGTGCTAGTGGTGGGACTAGCGGGGATCTGAGGTTCGCAGATACGCAGTATTTT. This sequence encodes CSASGGTSGDLRFADTQYF.

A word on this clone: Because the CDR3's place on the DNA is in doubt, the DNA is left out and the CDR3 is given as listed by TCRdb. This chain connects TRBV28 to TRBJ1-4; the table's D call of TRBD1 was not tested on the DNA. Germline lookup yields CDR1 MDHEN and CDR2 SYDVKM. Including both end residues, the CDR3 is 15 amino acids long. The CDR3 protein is CASSFRARGHEKLFF.

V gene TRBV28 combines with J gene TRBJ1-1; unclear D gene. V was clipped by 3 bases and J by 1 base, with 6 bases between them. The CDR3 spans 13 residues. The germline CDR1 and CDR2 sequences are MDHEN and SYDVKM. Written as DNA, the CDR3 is TGTGCCAGCAGTTTGGAGGGGAACACTGAAGCTTTCTTT. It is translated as CASSLEGNTEAFF.

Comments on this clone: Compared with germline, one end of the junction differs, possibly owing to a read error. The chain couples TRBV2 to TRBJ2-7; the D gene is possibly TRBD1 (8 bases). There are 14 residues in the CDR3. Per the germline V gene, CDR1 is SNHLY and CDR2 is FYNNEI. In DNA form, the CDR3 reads TGTGCCAGCAGAGAAGGGGGAGGGACAGGCGAGCAGTACTTC. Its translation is CASREGGGTGEQYF.

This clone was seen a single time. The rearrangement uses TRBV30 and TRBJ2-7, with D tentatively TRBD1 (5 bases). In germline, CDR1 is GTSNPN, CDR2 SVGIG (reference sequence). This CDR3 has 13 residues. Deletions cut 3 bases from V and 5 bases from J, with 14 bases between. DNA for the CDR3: TGTGCCTGGAGCTTGCAGGGATGGCACGAGCAGTACTTC. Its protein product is CAWSLQGWHEQYF.

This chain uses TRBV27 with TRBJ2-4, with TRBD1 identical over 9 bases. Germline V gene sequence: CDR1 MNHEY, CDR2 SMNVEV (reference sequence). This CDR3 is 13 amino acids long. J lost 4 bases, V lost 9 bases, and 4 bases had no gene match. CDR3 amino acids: CASRDREKNIQYF. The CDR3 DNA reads TGTGCCAGTCGGGACAGGGAGAAAAACATTCAGTACTTC.

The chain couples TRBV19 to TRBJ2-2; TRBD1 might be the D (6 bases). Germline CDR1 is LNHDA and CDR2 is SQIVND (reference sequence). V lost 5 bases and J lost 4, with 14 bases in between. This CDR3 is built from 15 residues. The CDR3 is CASSPRDISTGELFF. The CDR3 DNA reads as TGTGCCAGTAGTCCCCGGGACATAAGCACCGGGGAGCTGTTTTTT. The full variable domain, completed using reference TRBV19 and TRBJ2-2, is DGGITQSPKYLFRKEGQNVTLSCEQNLNHDAMYWYRQDPGQGLRLIYYSQIVNDFQKGDIAEGYSVSREKKESFPLTVTSAQKNPTAFYLCASSPRDISTGELFFGEGSRLTVL.

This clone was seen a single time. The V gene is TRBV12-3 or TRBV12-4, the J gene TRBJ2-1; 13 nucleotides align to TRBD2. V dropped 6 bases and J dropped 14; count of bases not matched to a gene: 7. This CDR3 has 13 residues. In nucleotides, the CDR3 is TGTGCCAGCAGCTACGGACTAGCGGGGGCCAAGTTCTTC. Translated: CASSYGLAGAKFF.

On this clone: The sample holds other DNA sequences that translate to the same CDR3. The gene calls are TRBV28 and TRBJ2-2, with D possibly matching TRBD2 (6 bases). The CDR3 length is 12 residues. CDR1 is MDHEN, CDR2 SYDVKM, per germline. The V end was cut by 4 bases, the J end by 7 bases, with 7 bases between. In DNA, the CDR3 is TGTGCCAGCAGTTATAGCGGCGGGGAGCTGTTTTTT. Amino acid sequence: CASSYSGGELFF.

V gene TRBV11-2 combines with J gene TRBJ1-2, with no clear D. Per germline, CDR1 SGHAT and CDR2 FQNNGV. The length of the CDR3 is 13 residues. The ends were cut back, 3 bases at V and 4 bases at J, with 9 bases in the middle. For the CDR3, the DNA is TGTGCCAGCAGCTTCGGGTCCTTCTATGGCTACACCTTC. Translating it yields CASSFGSFYGYTF.

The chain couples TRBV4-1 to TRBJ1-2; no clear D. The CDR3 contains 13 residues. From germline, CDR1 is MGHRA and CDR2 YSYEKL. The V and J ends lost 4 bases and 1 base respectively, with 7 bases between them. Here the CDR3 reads CASSRNINYGYTF. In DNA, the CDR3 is TGCGCCAGCAGCCGTAATATTAACTATGGCTACACCTTC.

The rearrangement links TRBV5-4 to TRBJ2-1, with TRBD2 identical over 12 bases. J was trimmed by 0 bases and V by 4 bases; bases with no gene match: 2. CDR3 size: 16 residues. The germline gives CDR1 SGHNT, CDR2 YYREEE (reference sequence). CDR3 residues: CASSLAGGNSYNEQFF. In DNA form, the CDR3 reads TGTGCCAGCAGCCTAGCGGGGGGGAACTCCTACAATGAGCAGTTCTTC.

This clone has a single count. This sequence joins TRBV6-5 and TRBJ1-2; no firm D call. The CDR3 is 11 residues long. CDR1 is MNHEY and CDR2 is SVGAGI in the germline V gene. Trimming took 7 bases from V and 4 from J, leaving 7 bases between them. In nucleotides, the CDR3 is TGTGCCAGCACCCCGGGCTATGGCTACACCTTC. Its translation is CASTPGYGYTF.